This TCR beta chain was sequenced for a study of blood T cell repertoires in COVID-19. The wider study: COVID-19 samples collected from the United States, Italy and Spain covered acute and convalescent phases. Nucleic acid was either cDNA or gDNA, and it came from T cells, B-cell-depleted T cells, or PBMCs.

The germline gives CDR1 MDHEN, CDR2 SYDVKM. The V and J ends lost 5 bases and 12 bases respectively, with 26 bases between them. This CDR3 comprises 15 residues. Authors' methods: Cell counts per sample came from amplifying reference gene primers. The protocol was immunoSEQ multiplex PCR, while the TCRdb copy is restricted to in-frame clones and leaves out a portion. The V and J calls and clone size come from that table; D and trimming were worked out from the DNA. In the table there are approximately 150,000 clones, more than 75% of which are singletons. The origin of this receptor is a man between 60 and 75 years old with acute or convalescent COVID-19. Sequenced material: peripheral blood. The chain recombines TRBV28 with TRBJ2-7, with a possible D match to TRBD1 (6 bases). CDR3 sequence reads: CASSPPPGQGFVLYF. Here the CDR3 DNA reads TGTGCCAGCAGTCCACCTCCGGGACAAGGGTTTGTTCTGTACTTC.